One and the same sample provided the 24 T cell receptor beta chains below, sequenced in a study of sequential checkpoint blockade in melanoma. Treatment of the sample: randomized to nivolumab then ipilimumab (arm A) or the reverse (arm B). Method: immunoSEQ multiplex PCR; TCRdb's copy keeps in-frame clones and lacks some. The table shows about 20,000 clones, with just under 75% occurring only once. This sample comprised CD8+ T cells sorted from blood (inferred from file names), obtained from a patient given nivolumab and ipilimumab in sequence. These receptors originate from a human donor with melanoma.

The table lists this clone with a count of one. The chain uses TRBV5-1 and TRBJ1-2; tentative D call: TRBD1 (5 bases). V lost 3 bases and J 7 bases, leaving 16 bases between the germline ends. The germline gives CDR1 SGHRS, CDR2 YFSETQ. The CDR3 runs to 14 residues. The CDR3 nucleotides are TGCGCCAGCAGCTCTCAGACAGCGTCGGCTGGCTACACCTTC. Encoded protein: CASSSQTASAGYTF.

The CDR3 spells CAISESPSRSYEQYF. CDR3 coding DNA: TGTGCCATCAGTGAGTCCCCGAGCCGCTCCTACGAGCAGTACTTC. This chain joins TRBV10-3 and TRBJ2-7; the D is unclear. CDR3 length: 15 residues. V lost 0 bases, J lost 0 bases, and 9 bases lay in between. Germline CDR1 is ENHRY and CDR2 is SYGVKD.

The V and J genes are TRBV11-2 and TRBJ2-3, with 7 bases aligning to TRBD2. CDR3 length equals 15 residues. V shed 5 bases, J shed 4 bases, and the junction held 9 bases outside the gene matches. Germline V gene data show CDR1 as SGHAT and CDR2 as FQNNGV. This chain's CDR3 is CASSLTGGLADTQYF. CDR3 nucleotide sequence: TGTGCCAGCAGCCTAACGGGAGGTTTGGCAGATACGCAGTATTTT.

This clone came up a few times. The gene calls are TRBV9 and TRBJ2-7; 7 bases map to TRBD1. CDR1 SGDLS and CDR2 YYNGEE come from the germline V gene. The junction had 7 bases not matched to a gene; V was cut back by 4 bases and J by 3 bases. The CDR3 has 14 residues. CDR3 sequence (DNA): TGTGCCAGCAGCACCGGGACAGACTACTACGAGCAGTACTTC. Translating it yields CASSTGTDYYEQYF.

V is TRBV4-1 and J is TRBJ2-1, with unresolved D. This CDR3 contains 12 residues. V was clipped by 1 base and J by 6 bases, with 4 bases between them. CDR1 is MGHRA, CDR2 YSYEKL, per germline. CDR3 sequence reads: CASSQGANEQFF. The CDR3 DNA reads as TGCGCCAGCAGCCAAGGCGCCAATGAGCAGTTCTTC.

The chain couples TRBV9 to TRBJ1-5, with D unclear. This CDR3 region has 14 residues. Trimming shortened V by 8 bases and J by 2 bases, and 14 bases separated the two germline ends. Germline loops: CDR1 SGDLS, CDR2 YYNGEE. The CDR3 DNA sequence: TGTGCCAGTCATCGACCTGGGCGCAATCAGCCCCAGCATTTT. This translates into CASHRPGRNQPQHF.

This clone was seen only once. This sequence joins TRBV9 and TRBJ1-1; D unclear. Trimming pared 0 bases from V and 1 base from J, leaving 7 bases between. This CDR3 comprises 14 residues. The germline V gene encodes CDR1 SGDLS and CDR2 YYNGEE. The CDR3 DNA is TGTGCCAGCAGCGTAGGAGGGAGGAACACTGAAGCTTTCTTT. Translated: CASSVGGRNTEAFF.

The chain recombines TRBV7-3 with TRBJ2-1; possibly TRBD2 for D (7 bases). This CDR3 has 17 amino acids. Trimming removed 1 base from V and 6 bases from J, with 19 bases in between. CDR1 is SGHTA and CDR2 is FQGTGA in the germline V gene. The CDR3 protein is CASSLKGGDGVSNEQFF. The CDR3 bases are TGTGCCAGCAGCTTAAAAGGGGGGGACGGGGTTAGCAATGAGCAGTTCTTC.

CDR3 nucleotide sequence: TGCAGCGTCCCGGGACAGGGGTTTTTTTCCTACAATGAGCAGTTCTTC. This sequence encodes CSVPGQGFFSYNEQFF. This chain uses TRBV29-1 with TRBJ2-1; TRBD1 matches 10 bases. Germline V lookup: CDR1 SQVTM, CDR2 ANQGSEA. CDR3 size: 16 residues. V was clipped by 6 bases and J by 1 base; unmatched bases: 9.

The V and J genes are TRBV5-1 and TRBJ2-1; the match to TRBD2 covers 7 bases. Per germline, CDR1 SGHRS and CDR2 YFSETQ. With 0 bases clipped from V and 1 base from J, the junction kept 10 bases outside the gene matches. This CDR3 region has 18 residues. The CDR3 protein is CASSLGTGGGYSYNEQFF. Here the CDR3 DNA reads TGCGCCAGCAGCTTGGGTACAGGCGGGGGATATTCCTACAATGAGCAGTTCTTC.

The CDR3 here is CASSLVFRGSGRTYEQYF. The CDR3 DNA reads as TGTGCCAGCAGCTTGGTATTCCGGGGCAGCGGGAGGACCTACGAGCAGTACTTC. The J gene is TRBJ2-7, the V gene TRBV5-6; 9 bases fit TRBD2. The CDR3 is 18 residues long. The germline V gene has CDR1 SGHDT and CDR2 YYEEEE. Losses at the gene ends were 0 bases for V and 2 bases for J; bases not matched to a gene: 12.

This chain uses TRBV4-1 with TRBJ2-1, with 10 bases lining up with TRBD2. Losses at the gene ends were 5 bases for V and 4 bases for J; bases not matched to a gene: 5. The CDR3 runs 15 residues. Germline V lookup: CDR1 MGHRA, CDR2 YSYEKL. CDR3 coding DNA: TGCGCCAGCAGCTATAGCGGGGGGCCTTACAATGAGCAGTTCTTC. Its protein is CASSYSGGPYNEQFF.

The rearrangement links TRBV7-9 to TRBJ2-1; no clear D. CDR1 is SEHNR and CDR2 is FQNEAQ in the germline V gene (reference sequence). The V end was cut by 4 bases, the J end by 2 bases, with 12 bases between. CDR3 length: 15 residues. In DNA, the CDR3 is TGTGCCAGCAGCTCCTATGTTAAGACCTACAATGAGCAGTTCTTC. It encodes CASSSYVKTYNEQFF.

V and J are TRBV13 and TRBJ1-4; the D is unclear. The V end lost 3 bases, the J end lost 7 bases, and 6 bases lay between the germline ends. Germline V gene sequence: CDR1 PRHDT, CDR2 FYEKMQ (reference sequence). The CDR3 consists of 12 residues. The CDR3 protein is CASSLESEKLFF. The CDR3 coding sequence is TGTGCCAGCAGCTTGGAGTCTGAAAAACTGTTTTTT.

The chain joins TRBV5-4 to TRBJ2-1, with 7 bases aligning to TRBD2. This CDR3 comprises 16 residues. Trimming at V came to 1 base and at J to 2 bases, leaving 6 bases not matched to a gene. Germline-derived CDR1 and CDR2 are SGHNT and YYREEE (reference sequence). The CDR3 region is CASSLSAGDTYNEQFF. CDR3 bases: TGTGCCAGCAGCTTGTCGGCGGGAGACACCTACAATGAGCAGTTCTTC. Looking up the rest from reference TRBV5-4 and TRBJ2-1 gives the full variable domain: ETGVTQSPTHLIKTRGQQVTLRCSSQSGHNTVSWYQQALGQGPQFIFQYYREEENGRGNFPPRFSGLQFPNYSSELNVNALELDDSALYLCASSLSAGDTYNEQFFGPGTRLTVL.

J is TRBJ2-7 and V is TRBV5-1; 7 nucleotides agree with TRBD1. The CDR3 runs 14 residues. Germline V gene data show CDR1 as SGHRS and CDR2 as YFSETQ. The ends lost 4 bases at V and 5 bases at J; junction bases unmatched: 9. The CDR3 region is CASSPTDRVHEQYF. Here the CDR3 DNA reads TGCGCCAGCAGCCCCACTGACAGGGTTCACGAGCAGTACTTC.

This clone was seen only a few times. The CDR3 DNA sequence: TGCGCCAGCAGCCTAGGGACTGGACCCTACGAGCAGTACTTC. It is translated as CASSLGTGPYEQYF. The V gene is TRBV4-3, the J gene TRBJ2-7; the D gene is possibly TRBD2 (6 bases). The V gene lost 4 bases and the J gene lost 2 bases, with 12 bases spanning the gap. From germline, CDR1 is LGHNA and CDR2 YSLEER. The CDR3 spans 14 residues.

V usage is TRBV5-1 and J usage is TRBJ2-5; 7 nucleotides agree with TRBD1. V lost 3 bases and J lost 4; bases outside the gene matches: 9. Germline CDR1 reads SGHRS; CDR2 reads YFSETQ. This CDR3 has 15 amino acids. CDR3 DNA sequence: TGCGCCAGCAGCTCCACAACAGGGGTTGGAGAGACCCAGTACTTC. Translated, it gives CASSSTTGVGETQYF.

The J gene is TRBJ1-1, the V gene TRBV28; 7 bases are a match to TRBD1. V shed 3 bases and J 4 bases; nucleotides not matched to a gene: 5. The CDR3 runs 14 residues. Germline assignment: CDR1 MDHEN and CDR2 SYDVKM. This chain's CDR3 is CASSLYRGSTEAFF. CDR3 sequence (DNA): TGTGCCAGCAGTTTGTACAGGGGCTCCACTGAAGCTTTCTTT.

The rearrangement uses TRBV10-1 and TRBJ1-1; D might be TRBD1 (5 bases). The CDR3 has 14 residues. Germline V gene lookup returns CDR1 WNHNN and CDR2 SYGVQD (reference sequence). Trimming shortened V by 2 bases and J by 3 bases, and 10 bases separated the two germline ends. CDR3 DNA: TGCGCCAGCAGTGAGGGGGGAGGGGACACTGAAGCTTTCTTT. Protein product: CASSEGGGDTEAFF.

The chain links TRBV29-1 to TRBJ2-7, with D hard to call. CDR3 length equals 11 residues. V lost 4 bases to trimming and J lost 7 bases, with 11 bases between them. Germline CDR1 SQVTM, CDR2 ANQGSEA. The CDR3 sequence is CSVALGREQYF. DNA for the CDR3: TGCAGCGTTGCCCTAGGTCGGGAGCAGTACTTC.

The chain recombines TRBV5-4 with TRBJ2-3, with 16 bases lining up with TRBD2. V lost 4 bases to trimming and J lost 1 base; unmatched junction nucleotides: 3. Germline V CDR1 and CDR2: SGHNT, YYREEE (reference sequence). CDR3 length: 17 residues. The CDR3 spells CASSRGLAGGGTDTQYF. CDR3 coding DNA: TGTGCCAGCAGCCGGGGACTAGCGGGGGGGGGCACAGATACGCAGTATTTT.

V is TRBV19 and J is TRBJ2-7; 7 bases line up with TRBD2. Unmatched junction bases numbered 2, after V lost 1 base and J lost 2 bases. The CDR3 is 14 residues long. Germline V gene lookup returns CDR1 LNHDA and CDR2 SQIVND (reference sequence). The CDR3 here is CASSIGLAAYEQYF. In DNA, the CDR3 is TGTGCCAGTAGTATAGGGCTAGCGGCCTACGAGCAGTACTTC.

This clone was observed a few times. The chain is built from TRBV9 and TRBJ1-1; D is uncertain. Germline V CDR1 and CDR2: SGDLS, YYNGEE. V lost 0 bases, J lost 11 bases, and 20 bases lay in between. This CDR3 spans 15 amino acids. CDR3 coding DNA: TGTGCCAGCAGCGTAGCGAACAGCCCAGCGGTGGAGGCTTTCTTT. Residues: CASSVANSPAVEAFF.